The 17 T cell receptor beta chains below all came from one sample that was sequenced in a study of regulatory T cells in long-lasting Graves disease (dated by TCRdb to the early 2020s). Libraries came from multiplex PCR. The instrument was an Illumina HiSeq 4000. iRepertoire HTBI primers and Arm-PCR amplification of CDR3 regions were used to construct TCR beta libraries. TCRdb reprocessing: public reads trimmed at Q25 with fastp, clones called with MiXCR, in-frame beta chains kept. Here each entry gathers all rows of one CDR3 protein and keeps the most common genes and DNA. Within this sample are 510,000 or so distinct CDR3 sequences, with 12% of them counted one time only. The leading ten clones occupy 7.5% to 9% of the sample. This sample's time point label indicates: newly diagnosed GD, antithyroid drugs for less than 3 months. For both TCR sequencing and RNA sequencing, RNA was extracted from PBMCs using TRIzol.

These same records also appear under a second study, on T cells in Graves' hyperthyroidism and ophthalmopathy.

The source was peripheral blood mononuclear cells (PBMCs), collected at new diagnosis, from a patient treated with antithyroid drugs. The receptor source for this set is a woman aged 25 to 39 with Graves disease. Donor details come from another sample of the same person, matched by shared clones.

This clonotype was recorded at least ten times. V usage is TRBV7-9 and J usage is TRBJ1-2; D is unclear. CDR1 is SEHNR and CDR2 is FQNEAQ in the germline V gene (reference sequence). The CDR3 extends over 14 amino acids. V was trimmed by 8 bases and J by 4 bases, leaving 17 bases between them. CDR3 amino acids: CASENPGQVYGYTF. The DNA for the CDR3 is TGTGCCAGCGAAAACCCCGGGCAAGTCTATGGCTACACCTTC.

This chain joins TRBV10-2 and TRBJ1-1; tentative D call: TRBD1 (5 bases). The ends were cut back, 8 bases at V and 2 bases at J, with 12 bases in the middle. Germline loops: CDR1 WSHSY, CDR2 SAAADI. The CDR3 consists of 13 residues. CDR3 nucleotides: TGCGCCAGCTTCCGGGACGGTAACACTGAAGCTTTCTTT. Protein sequence: CASFRDGNTEAFF.

This clonotype has at least ten counts. The chain links TRBV13 to TRBJ2-7; 8 nucleotides match TRBD1. CDR3 length equals 15 residues. V trimming: 5 bases; J trimming: 5 bases; junction bases outside the gene matches: 11. Germline CDR1 is PRHDT and CDR2 is FYEKMQ (reference sequence). The CDR3 DNA sequence: TGTGCCAGCAGCGTTTTGACAGGGGCTTCCAACGAGCAGTACTTC. Protein: CASSVLTGASNEQYF.

This clonotype was detected a few times. The gene calls are TRBV19 and TRBJ1-1, with D perhaps matching TRBD1 (5 bases). There are 14 residues in the CDR3. The germline V gene has CDR1 LNHDA and CDR2 SQIVND (reference sequence). V gave up 4 bases and J gave up 3 bases, with 12 bases separating them. CDR3 loop: CASSTTPGYTEAFF. For the CDR3, the DNA is TGTGCCAGTAGTACCACTCCAGGGTACACTGAAGCTTTCTTT.

Notes on this clonotype: A read error may be the cause here, since a much bigger clone is one base away. The chain couples TRBV3-1 to TRBJ2-3; 9 bases are a match to TRBD1. This CDR3 is built from 15 residues. Germline V gene lookup returns CDR1 LGHDT and CDR2 YNNKEL (reference sequence). The CDR3 is CANSPRDRATDTQYF. CDR3 coding DNA: TGTGCCAACAGCCCCCGGGACAGGGCGACAGATACGCAGTATTTT.

A note on this clonotype: Given a far larger clone just one base away, this is likely a sequencing read error. The J gene is TRBJ2-7, the V gene TRBV12-3 or TRBV12-4; the D is unclear. This CDR3 is 15 amino acids long. With 7 bases removed from V and 7 bases from J, the gap between germline ends came to 23 bases. Written as DNA, the CDR3 is TGTGCCAGCACCCCTAGGTCTACCCTAGGGCATGAGCAGTACTTC. Protein: CASTPRSTLGHEQYF.

This clonotype has a handful of counts. V usage is TRBV6-2 or TRBV6-3 and J usage is TRBJ1-3; 8 bases align to TRBD1. The CDR3 covers 17 residues. After removal of 0 bases from V and 0 bases from J, the junction contained 4 bases not matched to a gene. In germline, CDR1 is MNHEY, CDR2 SVGEGT. CDR3 coding DNA: TGTGCCAGCAGTTACTCCAGGGGGCCCAACTCTGGAAACACCATATATTTT. It is translated as CASSYSRGPNSGNTIYF.

This clonotype was detected many times. The chain links TRBV20-1 to TRBJ1-1, with D possibly TRBD1 on 6 matching bases. The CDR3 extends over 16 amino acids. Deletions cut 5 bases from V and 1 base from J, with 20 bases between. The germline gives CDR1 DFQATT, CDR2 SNEGSKA (reference sequence). The DNA of the CDR3 is TGCAGTGCTTGCCGGGACAATTGCTTCGGGAACACTGAAGCTTTCTTT. It specifies CSACRDNCFGNTEAFF.

This clonotype has just a few counts. A read error is the likely source, as a far larger clone sits one nucleotide away. The chain employs TRBV12-3 or TRBV12-4 and TRBJ2-7; D is possibly TRBD1 (6 bases). V was shortened by 4 bases and J by 7 bases, with 32 bases between the two germline ends. CDR3 length: 19 amino acids. CDR3 in DNA: TGTGCCAGCAGTTCGTCCGGGACACCACGTTCGCGCTCCTACAATGAGCAGTACTTC. It translates to CASSSSGTPRSRSYNEQYF.

About this clonotype: A much larger clone differs by one base, so this may be a read error. This chain uses TRBV24-1 with TRBJ2-3, with unresolved D. In germline, CDR1 is KGHDR, CDR2 SFDVKD. This CDR3 region has 12 residues. CDR3 region: CATSDGVDMQYF. The CDR3, as DNA: TGTGCCACCAGTGATGGGGTAGATATGCAGTATTTT.

The genes are TRBV6-9 and TRBJ2-7, with D maybe TRBD2 (5 bases). The V end was cut by 3 bases, the J end by 3 bases, with 18 bases between. Germline V gene lookup returns CDR1 MNHGY and CDR2 SVAAGI. This CDR3 spans 16 amino acids. The CDR3 bases are TGTGCCAGCAGTTACAACCTAGCTCCGAAGGGCTACGAGCAGTACTTC. Protein product: CASSYNLAPKGYEQYF.

This clonotype has just a few counts. The rearrangement uses TRBV11-2 and TRBJ2-7; no definite D call. Trimming removed 2 bases at V and 4 bases at J, with 9 bases between. Germline CDR1 is SGHAT and CDR2 is FQNNGV. The CDR3 is 13 residues long. CDR3: CASSLRVRYEQYF. CDR3 sequence (DNA): TGTGCCAGCAGCTTACGCGTACGTTACGAGCAGTACTTC.

The table lists this clonotype with many counts. The chain is built from TRBV29-1 and TRBJ2-3; D gene unclear. With 7 bases removed from V and 2 bases from J, the gap between germline ends came to 19 bases. Germline values: CDR1 SQVTM, CDR2 ANQGSEA. The CDR3 loop spans 15 amino acids. The CDR3, as DNA: TGCAGCGCCACATCATCGTATTTCGTCACAGATACGCAGTATTTT. Protein: CSATSSYFVTDTQYF.

The CDR3 here is CASGRPRQRGGTGELFF. The CDR3 region has the DNA TGTGCCAGCGGACGACCGAGACAGAGGGGCGGAACCGGGGAGCTGTTTTTT. This chain uses TRBV6-2 or TRBV6-3 with TRBJ2-2; possibly TRBD1 or TRBD2 for D (5 bases each). Per germline, CDR1 MNHEY and CDR2 SVGEGT. The ends were cut back, 8 bases at V and 5 bases at J, with 24 bases in the middle. The CDR3 spans 17 residues.

Many counts were recorded for this clonotype. The J gene is TRBJ2-2, the V gene TRBV4-3, with 9 bases fitting TRBD1. After removal of 2 bases from V and 1 base from J, the junction contained 5 bases not matched to a gene. In germline, CDR1 is LGHNA, CDR2 YSLEER. There are 17 residues in the CDR3. As DNA, the CDR3 is TGCGCCAGCAGCCAACCGTTGACAGGGGGGAACACCGGGGAGCTGTTTTTT. Residues: CASSQPLTGGNTGELFF.

This clonotype was counted at least ten times. The rearrangement uses TRBV28 and TRBJ1-2, with D uncertain. V was pared by 6 bases and J by 4 bases, with 18 bases between. The CDR3 sequence is 15 residues long. The germline CDR1 and CDR2 sequences are MDHEN and SYDVKM. This chain's CDR3 is CASRPPKYHLYGYTF. For the CDR3, the DNA is TGTGCCAGCAGACCCCCGAAGTACCACCTCTATGGCTACACCTTC.

This clonotype was seen repeatedly, ten times or more. The V and J genes are TRBV3-1 and TRBJ2-1, with 7 bases aligning to TRBD1. V lost 5 bases, J lost 1 base, and 8 bases stayed unmatched. There are 16 residues in the CDR3. Germline V lookup: CDR1 LGHDT, CDR2 YNNKEL (reference sequence). The CDR3 spells CASSGPRDSSYNEQFF. Here the CDR3 DNA reads TGTGCCAGCAGCGGACCCAGGGACAGTTCCTACAATGAGCAGTTCTTC.